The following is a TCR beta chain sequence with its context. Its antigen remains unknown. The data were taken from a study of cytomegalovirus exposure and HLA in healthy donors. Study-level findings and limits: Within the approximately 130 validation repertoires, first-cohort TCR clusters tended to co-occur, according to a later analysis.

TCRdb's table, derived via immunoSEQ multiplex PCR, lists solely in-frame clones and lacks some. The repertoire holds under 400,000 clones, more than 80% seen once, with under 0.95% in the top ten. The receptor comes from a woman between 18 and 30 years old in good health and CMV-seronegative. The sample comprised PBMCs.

The DNA of the CDR3 is TGCAGCGCACCAGGTGGAACTGAAGCTTTCTTT. It yields the protein CSAPGGTEAFF. The chain links TRBV29-1 to TRBJ1-1; no definite D call. Trimming pared 7 bases from V and 5 bases from J, leaving 11 bases between. In germline, CDR1 is SQVTM, CDR2 ANQGSEA. The CDR3 totals 11 residues.